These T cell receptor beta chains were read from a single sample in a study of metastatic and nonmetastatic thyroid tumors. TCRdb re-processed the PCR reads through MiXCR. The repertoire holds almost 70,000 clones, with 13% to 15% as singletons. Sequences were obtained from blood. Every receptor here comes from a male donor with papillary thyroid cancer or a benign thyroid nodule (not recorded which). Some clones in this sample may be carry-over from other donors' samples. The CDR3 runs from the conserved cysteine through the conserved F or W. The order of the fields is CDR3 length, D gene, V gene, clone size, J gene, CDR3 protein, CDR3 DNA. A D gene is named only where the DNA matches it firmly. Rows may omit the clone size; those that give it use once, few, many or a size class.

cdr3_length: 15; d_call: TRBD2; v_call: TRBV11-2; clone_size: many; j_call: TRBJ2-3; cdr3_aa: CASSQGLAGLNTQYF; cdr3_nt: TGTGCCAGCAGCCAGGGACTAGCGGGACTCAATACGCAGTATTTT
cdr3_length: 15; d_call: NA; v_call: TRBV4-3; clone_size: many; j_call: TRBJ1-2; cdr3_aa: CASRKERAGYYGYTF; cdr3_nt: TGCGCCAGCAGAAAAGAAAGAGCAGGCTACTATGGCTACACCTTC
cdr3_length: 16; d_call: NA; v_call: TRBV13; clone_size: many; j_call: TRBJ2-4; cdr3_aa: CASSLSRTLAKNIQYF; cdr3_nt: TGTGCCAGCAGCTTATCGAGGACTTTAGCCAAAAACATTCAGTACTTC
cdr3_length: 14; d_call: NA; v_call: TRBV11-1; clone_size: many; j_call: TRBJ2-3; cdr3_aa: CASSPRSFTDTQYF; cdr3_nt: TGTGCCAGCAGCCCTCGAAGTTTCACAGATACGCAGTATTTT
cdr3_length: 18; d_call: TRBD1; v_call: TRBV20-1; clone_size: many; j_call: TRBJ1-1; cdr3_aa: CSARGWMVETGANTEAFF; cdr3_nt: TGCAGTGCTAGAGGCTGGATGGTGGAGACAGGGGCGAACACTGAAGCTTTCTTT
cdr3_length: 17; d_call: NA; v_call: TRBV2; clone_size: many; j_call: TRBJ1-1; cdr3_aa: CASSEIGTRGLNTEAFF; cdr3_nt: TGTGCCAGCAGTGAAATTGGGACAAGGGGACTGAACACTGAAGCTTTCTTT
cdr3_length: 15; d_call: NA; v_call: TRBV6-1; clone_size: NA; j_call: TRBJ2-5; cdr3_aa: CASSEMGGGQETHYF; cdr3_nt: TGTGCCAGTAGTGAAATGGGGGGGGGCCAAGAGACCCATTACTTC
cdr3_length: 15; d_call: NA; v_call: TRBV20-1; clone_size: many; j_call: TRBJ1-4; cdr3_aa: CSARGGAATNEKLFF; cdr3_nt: TGCAGTGCTAGGGGTGGGGCGGCAACTAATGAAAAACTGTTTTTT
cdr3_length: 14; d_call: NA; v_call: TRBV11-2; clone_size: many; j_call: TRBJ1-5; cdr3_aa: CASSLDLGGQPQHF; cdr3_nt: TGTGCCAGCAGCTTAGATCTAGGGGGTCAGCCCCAGCATTTT
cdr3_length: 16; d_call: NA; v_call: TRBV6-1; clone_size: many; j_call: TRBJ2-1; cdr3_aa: CASSEARKRVYNEQFF; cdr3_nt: TGTGCCAGCAGTGAGGCGCGGAAGCGGGTCTACAATGAGCAGTTCTTC
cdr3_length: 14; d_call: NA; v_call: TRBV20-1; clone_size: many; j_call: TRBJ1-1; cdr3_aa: CSASGGGMNTEAFF; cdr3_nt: TGCAGTGCTAGTGGCGGGGGGATGAACACTGAAGCTTTCTTT
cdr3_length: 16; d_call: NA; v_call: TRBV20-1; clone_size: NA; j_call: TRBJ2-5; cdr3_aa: CSAAPRVSLVGETQYF; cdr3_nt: TGCAGTGCTGCTCCCCGTGTCTCCTTGGTAGGAGAGACCCAGTACTTC
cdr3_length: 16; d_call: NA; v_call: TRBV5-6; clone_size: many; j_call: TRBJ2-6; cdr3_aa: CASSRAPSGGANVLTF; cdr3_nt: TGTGCCAGCAGCAGGGCCCCATCGGGGGGGGCCAACGTCCTGACTTTC
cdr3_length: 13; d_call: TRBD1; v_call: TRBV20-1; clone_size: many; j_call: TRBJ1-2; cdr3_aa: CSARRDSVGGYTF; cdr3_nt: TGCAGTGCTAGGAGGGACAGCGTTGGGGGCTACACCTTC
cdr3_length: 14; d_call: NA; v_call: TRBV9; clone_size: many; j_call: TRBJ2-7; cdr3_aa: CASSVSPSSYEQYF; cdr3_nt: TGTGCCAGCAGCGTCTCTCCCAGCTCCTACGAGCAGTACTTC
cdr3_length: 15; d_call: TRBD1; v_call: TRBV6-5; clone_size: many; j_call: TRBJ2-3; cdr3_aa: CASSYGTGITDTQYF; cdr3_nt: TGTGCCAGCAGTTACGGGACAGGGATAACAGATACGCAGTATTTT
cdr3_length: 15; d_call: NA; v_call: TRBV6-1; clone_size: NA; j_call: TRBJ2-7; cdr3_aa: CASSESHHTPHEQYF; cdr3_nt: TGTGCCAGCAGTGAATCCCATCACACACCCCACGAGCAGTACTTC
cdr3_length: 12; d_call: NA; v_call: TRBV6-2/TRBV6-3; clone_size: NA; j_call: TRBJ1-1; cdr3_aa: CASSRLSTEAFF; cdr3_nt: TGTGCCAGCAGTAGGCTTAGCACTGAAGCTTTCTTT
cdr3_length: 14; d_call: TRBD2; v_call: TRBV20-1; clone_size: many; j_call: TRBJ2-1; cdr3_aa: CSARDLAVYNEQFF; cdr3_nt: TGCAGTGCTAGAGATCTAGCGGTGTACAATGAGCAGTTCTTC
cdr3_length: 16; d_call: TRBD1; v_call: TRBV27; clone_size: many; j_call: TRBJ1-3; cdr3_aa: CASSFGTGRDGNTIHF; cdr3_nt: TGTGCCAGCAGTTTCGGGACAGGGAGAGATGGAAACACCATACATTTT
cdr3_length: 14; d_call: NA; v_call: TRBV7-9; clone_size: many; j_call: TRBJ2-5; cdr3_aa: CASSLLSGVETQYF; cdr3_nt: TGTGCCAGCAGCCTCTTGTCGGGAGTAGAGACCCAGTACTTC
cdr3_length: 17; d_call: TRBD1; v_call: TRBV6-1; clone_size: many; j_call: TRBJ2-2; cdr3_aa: CASSPQGAGGLTGELFF; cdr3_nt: TGTGCCAGCAGTCCTCAAGGGGCAGGGGGCCTCACCGGGGAGCTGTTTTTT
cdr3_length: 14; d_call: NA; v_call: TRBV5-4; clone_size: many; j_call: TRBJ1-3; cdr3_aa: CASSGQSSGNTIYF; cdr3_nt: TGTGCCAGCAGCGGGCAGAGCTCTGGAAACACCATATATTTT